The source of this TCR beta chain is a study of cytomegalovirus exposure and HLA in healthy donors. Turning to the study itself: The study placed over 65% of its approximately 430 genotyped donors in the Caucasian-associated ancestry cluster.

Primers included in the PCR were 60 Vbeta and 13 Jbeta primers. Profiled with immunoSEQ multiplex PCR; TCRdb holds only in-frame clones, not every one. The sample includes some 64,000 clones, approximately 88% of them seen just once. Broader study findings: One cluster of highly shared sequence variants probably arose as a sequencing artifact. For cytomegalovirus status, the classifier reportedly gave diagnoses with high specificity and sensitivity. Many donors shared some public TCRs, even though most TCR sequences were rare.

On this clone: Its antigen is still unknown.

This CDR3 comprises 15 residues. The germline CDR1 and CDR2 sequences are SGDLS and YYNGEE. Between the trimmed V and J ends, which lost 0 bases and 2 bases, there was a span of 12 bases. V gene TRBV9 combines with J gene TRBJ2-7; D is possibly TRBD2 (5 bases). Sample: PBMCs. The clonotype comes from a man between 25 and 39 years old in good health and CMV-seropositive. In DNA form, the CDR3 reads TGTGCCAGCAGCGTAGGCCAACTAGAAGCCTACGAGCAGTACTTC. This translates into CASSVGQLEAYEQYF.